Listed below are T cell receptor beta chains from one sample, sequenced in a study of technical replicates of blood from several donors. Libraries were prepared by immunoSEQ multiplex PCR; TCRdb keeps only in-frame clonotypes and omits some of them. Seen here are around 97,000 clones, around 96% observed once, and the top ten hold about 0.3%. Material for sequencing was T cells isolated from PBMCs. All receptors derive from a human donor in good health. The CDR3 runs from the conserved cysteine through the conserved F or W. A D gene is named only where the DNA matches it firmly.

D,V,J,DNA,CDR3
TRBD1,TRBV7-3,TRBJ1-4,TGTGCCAGCAGCTTGGGGACAGGAACGGGTGAAAAACTGTTTTTT,CASSLGTGTGEKLFF
TRBD2,TRBV28,TRBJ2-1,TGTGCCAGCACCTCGTACCGGGAGGGCCTGGAGCAGTTCTTC,CASTSYREGLEQFF
TRBD1,TRBV7-2,TRBJ1-1,TGTGCCAGCAGCAACCATGGACAGGCATTTGGAGCTTTCTTT,CASSNHGQAFGAFF
TRBD1,TRBV27,TRBJ2-2,TGTGCCAGCACGGACAGGGAGTACGCCGGGGAGCTGTTTTTT,CASTDREYAGELFF
TRBD1,TRBV28,TRBJ1-1,TGTGCCAGCAGTCGGACAGGGGGTTGGTCTGAAGCTTTCTTT,CASSRTGGWSEAFF
TRBD1,TRBV19,TRBJ2-7,TGTGCCAGTAGCCAGGGGGCGGTGCAGTACTTC,CASSQGAVQYF
TRBD2,TRBV4-3,TRBJ2-7,TGCGCCAGCAGCCCCATCCCGGGACTAGCGGACTATGAGCAGTACTTC,CASSPIPGLADYEQYF
TRBD1,TRBV5-1,TRBJ1-1,TGCGCCAGCAGCGGACTGGGACAGGGCAACACTGAAGCTTTCTTT,CASSGLGQGNTEAFF
.,TRBV29-1,TRBJ1-2,TGCAGCGTTGAATACTACACCTTC,CSVEYYTF
.,TRBV5-1,TRBJ2-3,TGCGCCAGCAGCTTAACTAGCACAGATACGCAGTATTTT,CASSLTSTDTQYF
.,TRBV15,TRBJ2-1,TGTGCCACCAGCAGAGTGGCCAGCTACAATGAGCAGTTCTTC,CATSRVASYNEQFF
TRBD1,TRBV5-4,TRBJ2-3,TGTGCCAGCAGCCTAGGACAGGTAACAGATACGCAGTATTTT,CASSLGQVTDTQYF
.,TRBV5-4,TRBJ1-1,TGTGCCAGCAGCAGCGGGACGGGGACTGAAGCTTTCTTT,CASSSGTGTEAFF
.,TRBV7-3,TRBJ2-5,TGTGCCAGCAGCGCTGGAGGGCAAGAGACCCAGTACTTC,CASSAGGQETQYF
.,TRBV28,TRBJ2-5,TGTGCCAGCAGTTCTATTAACCTCCAAGAGACCCAGTACTTC,CASSSINLQETQYF